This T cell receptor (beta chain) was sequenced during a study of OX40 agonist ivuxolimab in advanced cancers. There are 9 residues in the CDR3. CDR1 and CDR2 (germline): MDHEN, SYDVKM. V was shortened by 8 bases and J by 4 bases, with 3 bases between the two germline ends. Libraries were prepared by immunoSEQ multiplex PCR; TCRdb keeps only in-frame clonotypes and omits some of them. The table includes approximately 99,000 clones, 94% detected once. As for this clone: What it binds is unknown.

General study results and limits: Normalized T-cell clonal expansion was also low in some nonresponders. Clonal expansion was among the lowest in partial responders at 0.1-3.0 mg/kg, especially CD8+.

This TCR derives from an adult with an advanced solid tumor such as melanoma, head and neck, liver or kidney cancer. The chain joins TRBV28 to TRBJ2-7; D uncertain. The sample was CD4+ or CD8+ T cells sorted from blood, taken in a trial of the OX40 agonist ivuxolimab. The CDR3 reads CASGYEQYF. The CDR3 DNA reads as TGTGCCAGCGGGTACGAGCAGTACTTC.